This passage covers 14 T cell receptor beta chains from one sample sequenced in a study of beta chain features in type 1 diabetes (dated by TCRdb to 2016 to 2019). The library relied on the immunoSEQ multiplex PCR assay. The High Capacity cDNA Reverse Transcription Kit was used to reverse transcribe all of the isolated RNA, meaning that expressed TCRB transcripts were what got sequenced. TCRdb carries this immuneACCESS record with in-frame sequences only. Its versions omit some clonotypes, under half of them owing to an unresolved V gene in the studies checked, with the rest unexplained. This sample has under 300,000 clones in its table, and over 11% of those were observed once. Of the sample, around 0.019% falls within the top ten clones. Broader findings and caveats from the paper: A moderate but significant shortening of TCRB CDR3 length was observed in type 1 diabetes patients in all four CD4+ subsets.

For these receptors, no antigen is known. The sample consisted of naive CD4+ T cells from blood. The cell subset or site label here, explained by the study, means: true naive CD4+ T cells. The receptors originated from a man aged 25 to 40 with type 1 diabetes.

The chain joins TRBV7-9 to TRBJ1-4; D is unclear. The germline V gene encodes CDR1 SEHNR and CDR2 FQNEAQ (reference sequence). V was cut by 5 bases and J by 7 bases, with 17 bases left in between. This CDR3 is built from 15 residues. The CDR3, as DNA: TGTGCCAGCAGCCCCGCGGGAAATCGACTTGAAAAACTGTTTTTT. Its translation: CASSPAGNRLEKLFF.

This clone was detected only a few times. The J gene is TRBJ2-2, the V gene TRBV9, with a possible D match to TRBD1 (5 bases). This CDR3 is built from 16 residues. Trimming shortened V by 0 bases and J by 2 bases, and 11 bases separated the two germline ends. Germline assignment: CDR1 SGDLS and CDR2 YYNGEE. The chain's CDR3 is CASSVAPRDNTGELFF. CDR3 nucleotide sequence: TGTGCCAGCAGCGTAGCTCCCAGGGATAACACCGGGGAGCTGTTTTTT.

The V gene is TRBV4-1, the J gene TRBJ2-1; 11 nucleotides align to TRBD2. V lost 0 bases and J lost 9; bases outside the gene matches: 4. CDR1 is MGHRA and CDR2 is YSYEKL in the germline V gene. The CDR3 is made up of 15 amino acids. The CDR3 reads CASSQDSLAGGEQFF. The CDR3 nucleotides read TGCGCCAGCAGCCAAGATTCGCTAGCGGGGGGTGAGCAGTTCTTC.

V is TRBV4-1 and J is TRBJ2-5, with D maybe TRBD1 (5 bases). The CDR3 sequence is 15 residues long. Per the germline V gene, CDR1 is MGHRA and CDR2 is YSYEKL. V lost 3 bases to trimming and J lost 5 bases, with 16 bases between them. CDR3 region: CASSHPQAYRETQYF. For the CDR3, the DNA is TGCGCCAGCAGCCACCCCCAGGCCTACAGGGAGACCCAGTACTTC.

J is TRBJ2-5 and V is TRBV7-9, with 11 bases identical to TRBD1. Germline CDR1 SEHNR, CDR2 FQNEAQ (reference sequence). V dropped 5 bases and J dropped 4; count of bases not matched to a gene: 9. The CDR3 loop spans 16 amino acids. CDR3 amino acids: CASSRRDRGAGETQYF. The DNA for the CDR3 is TGTGCCAGCAGCCGGCGGGACAGGGGGGCGGGAGAGACCCAGTACTTC.

V and J are TRBV19 and TRBJ1-5, with 7 bases matching TRBD1. J was trimmed by 3 bases and V by 5 bases; bases with no gene match: 7. The CDR3 is 15 amino acids. The germline CDR1 and CDR2 sequences are LNHDA and SQIVND (reference sequence). The CDR3 sequence is CASSRTGGPNQPQHF. The CDR3 DNA follows: TGTGCCAGTAGTCGGACAGGTGGGCCCAATCAGCCCCAGCATTTT.

V gene TRBV18 combines with J gene TRBJ2-3, with D uncertain. This CDR3 comprises 14 residues. The V end was cut by 6 bases, the J end by 0 bases, with 10 bases between. Germline assignment: CDR1 KGHSH and CDR2 LQKENI. CDR3 DNA sequence: TGTGCCAGCTCCCCAGAGAGGAGCACAGATACGCAGTATTTT. It is translated as CASSPERSTDTQYF. The entire variable domain, with the rest obtained from reference TRBV18 and TRBJ2-3, is as follows: NAGVMQNPRHLVRRRGQEARLRCSPMKGHSHVYWYRQLPEEGLKFMVYLQKENIIDESGMPKERFSAEFPKEGPSILRIQQVVRGDSAAYFCASSPERSTDTQYFGPGTRLTVL.

The chain recombines TRBV6-5 with TRBJ2-1; possibly TRBD2 for D (5 bases). The CDR3 has 14 residues. Trimming took off 5 bases at V and 5 bases at J, with 13 bases between the two ends. The germline V gene has CDR1 MNHEY and CDR2 SVGAGI. This CDR3 is CASSTLRENNEQFF. The CDR3 region has the DNA TGTGCCAGCAGTACCCTGAGGGAAAACAATGAGCAGTTCTTC.

This clone was observed a few times. The rearrangement uses TRBV5-1 and TRBJ2-7; D is uncertain. The CDR3 length is 12 residues. Germline V gene data show CDR1 as SGHRS and CDR2 as YFSETQ. Trimming took 0 bases from V and 9 from J, leaving 10 bases between them. This chain's CDR3 is CASSLEASGQYF. DNA for the CDR3: TGCGCCAGCAGCTTGGAAGCCTCCGGGCAGTACTTC. Using reference TRBV5-1 and TRBJ2-7 for the parts outside the CDR3, the full variable domain is KAGVTQTPRYLIKTRGQQVTLSCSPISGHRSVSWYQQTPGQGLQFLFEYFSETQRNKGNFPGRFSGRQFSNSRSEMNVSTLELGDSALYLCASSLEASGQYFGPGTRLTVT.

The CDR3 bases are TGCAGCGCCTCTAACAGGGGAAGGTCCGGCGAGCAGTACTTC. This gives the protein CSASNRGRSGEQYF. The rearrangement uses TRBV29-1 and TRBJ2-7; 7 nucleotides agree with TRBD1. This CDR3 has 14 amino acids. The germline V gene has CDR1 SQVTM and CDR2 ANQGSEA. The V gene end was trimmed by 7 bases and the J gene end by 6 bases; junction bases not matched to a gene: 15.

The chain employs TRBV25-1 and TRBJ1-2; TRBD1 aligns across 11 bases. The CDR3 length is 15 residues. Trimming took 5 bases from V and 3 from J; bases not matched to a gene: 5. Looked up from germline, CDR1 is MGHDK and CDR2 is SYGVNS. This CDR3 reads CASSREGQGDYGYTF. The CDR3 nucleotides are TGTGCCAGCAGTAGGGAGGGACAGGGGGACTATGGCTACACCTTC.

The CDR3 coding sequence is TGTGCCAGCAGCCCACAGCGGGAGCTGTTTTTT. Amino acid sequence: CASSPQRELFF. The chain carries TRBV7-8 and TRBJ2-2, with no clear D. V was trimmed by 5 bases and J by 9 bases, leaving 7 bases between them. The CDR3 has 11 residues. Germline CDR1 is SGHVS and CDR2 is FQNEAQ.

Only a few counts were recorded for this clone. V is TRBV30 and J is TRBJ2-1; TRBD2 matches 12 bases. Germline CDR1 is GTSNPN and CDR2 is SVGIG (reference sequence). The CDR3 is 16 residues long. V dropped 4 bases and J dropped 15; count of bases not matched to a gene: 19. The CDR3 DNA reads as TGTGCCTGGACCCCCCCGGCTAGCGGGAGGGGCCCCTCTCTGTTCTTC. As protein: CAWTPPASGRGPSLFF.

This clone appeared a few times. This chain joins TRBV11-2 and TRBJ2-7; 9 nucleotides agree with TRBD1. Germline CDR1 is SGHAT and CDR2 is FQNNGV. Trimming at V came to 5 bases and at J to 5 bases, leaving 13 bases not matched to a gene. CDR3 length: 16 residues. The CDR3 DNA is TGTGCCAGCAGCCCTAGAATATGGGACAGGGATAACGAGCAGTACTTC. Translation gives CASSPRIWDRDNEQYF. Supplemented by reference TRBV11-2 and TRBJ2-7, the full variable domain reads EAGVAQSPRYKIIEKRQSVAFWCNPISGHATLYWYQQILGQGPKLLIQFQNNGVVDDSQLPKDRFSAERLKGVDSTLKIQPAKLEDSAVYLCASSPRIWDRDNEQYFGPGTRLTVT.